One sample yielded the 11 T cell receptor beta chains listed below, sequenced in a study of T cell responses to AZD1222 COVID-19 vaccine. Only in-frame clones appear in the TCRdb table, and some are missing; sequencing was by immunoSEQ multiplex PCR. This table has roughly 100,000 clones, approximately 90% appearing once. Source: peripheral blood, taken on day 0 of AZD1222 vaccination. The receptors were gathered from an adult in good health.

The CDR3 nucleotides read TGTGCCAGCAGCCGTTCTTATAGCGGGCCGTACGAGCAGTACTTC. It yields the protein CASSRSYSGPYEQYF. V is TRBV28 and J is TRBJ2-7; TRBD2 agrees at 7 bases. The CDR3 runs to 15 residues. Losses at the gene ends were 6 bases for V and 4 bases for J; bases not matched to a gene: 12. Germline CDR1 MDHEN, CDR2 SYDVKM.

This chain connects TRBV5-1 to TRBJ2-7; D gene unclear. This CDR3 has 16 amino acids. Germline V gene lookup returns CDR1 SGHRS and CDR2 YFSETQ. Between the trimmed V and J ends, which lost 0 bases and 0 bases, there was a span of 13 bases. The CDR3 loop reads CASSLGFSRASYEQYF. The CDR3 DNA is TGCGCCAGCAGCTTGGGGTTTTCTAGGGCCTCCTACGAGCAGTACTTC.

The chain combines TRBV24-1 with TRBJ2-1; D is ambiguous. The CDR3 length is 13 residues. Germline CDR1 is KGHDR and CDR2 is SFDVKD. V was cut by 1 base and J by 10 bases, with 10 bases left in between. CDR3 amino acids: CATSDLISREQFF. The CDR3 DNA reads TGTGCCACCAGTGATTTAATTTCCAGGGAGCAGTTCTTC.

This chain links TRBV19 with TRBJ1-5; possibly TRBD1 for D (5 bases). V was pared by 3 bases and J by 4 bases, with 25 bases between. The CDR3 is 19 residues long. Germline assignment: CDR1 LNHDA and CDR2 SQIVND (reference sequence). The CDR3 reads CASSMTAGLSTTGNQPQHF. DNA of the CDR3: TGTGCCAGTAGTATGACTGCGGGACTCTCGACTACCGGTAATCAGCCCCAGCATTTT.

The J gene is TRBJ2-2, the V gene TRBV19; a possible D gene is TRBD2 (6 bases). Germline CDR1 LNHDA, CDR2 SQIVND (reference sequence). Trimming stripped 5 bases from V and 6 bases from J, with 13 bases between. There are 14 residues in the CDR3. CDR3 DNA: TGTGCCAGTAGTGCGTCGGGGGTCGCCGGGGAGCTGTTTTTT. It translates to CASSASGVAGELFF.

V usage is TRBV19 and J usage is TRBJ2-5; 10 nucleotides align to TRBD1. CDR1 and CDR2 (germline): LNHDA, SQIVND (reference sequence). J lost 4 bases, V lost 4 bases, and 3 bases had no gene match. This CDR3 comprises 14 residues. In nucleotides, the CDR3 is TGTGCCAGTAGTACTGGACAGGGGGTAGAGACCCAGTACTTC. It encodes CASSTGQGVETQYF.

The CDR3 region is CASSQVLAGPNEQFF. CDR3 DNA: TGCGCCAGCAGCCAAGTCCTAGCGGGGCCGAATGAGCAGTTCTTC. The rearrangement joins TRBV4-1 to TRBJ2-1; 9 nucleotides agree with TRBD2. Germline V gene lookup returns CDR1 MGHRA and CDR2 YSYEKL. V shed 1 base and J 7 bases; nucleotides not matched to a gene: 5. The length of the CDR3 is 15 residues.

The chain carries TRBV12-3 or TRBV12-4 and TRBJ1-6; TRBD1 matches at 9 bases. V lost 6 bases, J lost 7 bases, and 1 base stayed unmatched. There are 13 residues in the CDR3. This chain's CDR3 is CASRGQGNSPLHF. Written as DNA, the CDR3 is TGTGCCAGCAGGGGACAGGGAAATTCACCCCTCCACTTT.

This sequence joins TRBV5-6 and TRBJ2-5; perhaps TRBD2 as D (6 bases). This CDR3 has 15 residues. The V gene's germline CDR1 is SGHDT and CDR2 YYEEEE. Trimming stripped 4 bases from V and 2 bases from J, with 15 bases between. The CDR3: CASSRIAVQQETQYF. In DNA, the CDR3 is TGTGCCAGCAGCCGAATAGCGGTCCAACAAGAGACCCAGTACTTC.

V gene TRBV7-9 combines with J gene TRBJ1-2, with D hard to call. The V gene's germline CDR1 is SEHNR and CDR2 FQNEAQ (reference sequence). The ends were cut back, 2 bases at V and 6 bases at J, with 7 bases in the middle. The CDR3 covers 12 residues. The CDR3 is CASSLLDDGYTF. Written as DNA, the CDR3 is TGTGCCAGCAGCTTACTGGACGATGGCTACACCTTC. Full variable domain (remainder filled in from reference TRBV7-9 and TRBJ1-2): DTGVSQNPRHKITKRGQNVTFRCDPISEHNRLYWYRQTLGQGPEFLTYFQNEAQLEKSRLLSDRFSAERPKGSFSTLEIQRTEQGDSAMYLCASSLLDDGYTFGSGTRLTVV.

CDR3 nucleotides: TGTGCCAGCAGCGGGGTGAGGGGCGATACGCAGTATTTT. Protein product: CASSGVRGDTQYF. This chain joins TRBV27 and TRBJ2-3, with D possibly called TRBD1 or TRBD2 (5 bases each). V was trimmed by 6 bases and J by 6 bases, leaving 13 bases between them. This CDR3 contains 13 residues. The germline CDR1 and CDR2 sequences are MNHEY and SMNVEV (reference sequence).